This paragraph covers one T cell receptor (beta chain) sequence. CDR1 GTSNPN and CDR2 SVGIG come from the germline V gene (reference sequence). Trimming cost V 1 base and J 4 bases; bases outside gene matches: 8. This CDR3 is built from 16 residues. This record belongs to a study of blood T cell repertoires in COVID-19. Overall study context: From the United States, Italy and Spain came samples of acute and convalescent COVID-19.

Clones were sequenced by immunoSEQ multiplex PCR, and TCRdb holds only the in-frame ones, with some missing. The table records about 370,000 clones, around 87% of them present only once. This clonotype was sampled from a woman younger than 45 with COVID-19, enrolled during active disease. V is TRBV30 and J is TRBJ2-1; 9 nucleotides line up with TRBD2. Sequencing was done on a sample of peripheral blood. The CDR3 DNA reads TGTGCCTGGAGTGGGTTGGGGCTAGCGGGGTACAATGAGCAGTTCTTC. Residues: CAWSGLGLAGYNEQFF.